The 22 T cell receptor beta chains presented below share a single source sample, sequenced in a study of brain T cells in children with intractable seizures. Some clones are missing from TCRdb's copy, which holds only in-frame ones; the method was immunoSEQ multiplex PCR. The sample includes about 80,000 clones, around 91% of them seen just once. This material consisted of peripheral blood, taken at surgery. These receptors originate from a girl aged 2 to 9 with Rasmussen encephalitis and intractable seizures.

The CDR3 DNA reads as TGTGCTGTCTCAGAGGGCTACAATGAGCAGTTCTTC. This sequence encodes CAVSEGYNEQFF. The V and J genes are TRBV11-3 and TRBJ2-1; tentatively, D is TRBD2 (5 bases). The germline CDR1 and CDR2 sequences are SGHNT and YENEEA. CDR3 length: 12 residues.

V gene TRBV19 combines with J gene TRBJ2-2, with no clear D. CDR1 and CDR2 (germline): LNHDA, SQIVND (reference sequence). The germline V and J ends were trimmed by 2 bases and 7 bases, with 11 bases remaining between them. CDR3 size: 14 residues. The CDR3 region has the DNA TGTGCCAGTAGTATAATGCGGAGAGGCGGGGAGCTGTTTTTT. It specifies CASSIMRRGGELFF.

The V gene is TRBV7-9, the J gene TRBJ1-5; D not certain. V lost 4 bases and J 4 bases, leaving 8 bases between the germline ends. CDR1 and CDR2 from the germline V gene are SEHNR and FQNEAQ (reference sequence). This CDR3 has 13 amino acids. Written as DNA, the CDR3 is TGTGCCAGCAGCTCACATGGGAATCAGCCCCAGCATTTT. It specifies CASSSHGNQPQHF.

This clone has just a few counts. The chain couples TRBV7-2 to TRBJ1-3, with 10 positions matching TRBD1. The CDR3 consists of 17 residues. V gave up 6 bases and J gave up 0 bases; unmatched junction bases: 8. Germline lookup yields CDR1 SGHTA and CDR2 FQGNSA. The CDR3 DNA is TGTGCCAGCAGTTGGTTGACAGGGGGCTACTCTGGAAACACCATATATTTT. Translated: CASSWLTGGYSGNTIYF.

The V and J genes are TRBV2 and TRBJ1-5; no definite D call. The germline CDR1 and CDR2 sequences are SNHLY and FYNNEI. The germline V and J ends were trimmed by 2 bases and 3 bases, with 14 bases remaining between them. The CDR3 contains 16 residues. The CDR3 DNA reads as TGTGCCAGCAGTGAATGGGCAGTAGAGGCCAATCAGCCCCAGCATTTT. It codes for CASSEWAVEANQPQHF.

J is TRBJ1-1 and V is TRBV5-4; a weak D match, TRBD1 (6 bases). Trimming left V 0 bases short and J 4 bases short, with 13 bases between. The CDR3 covers 15 residues. Germline V lookup: CDR1 SGHNT, CDR2 YYREEE (reference sequence). The chain's CDR3 is CASSLVRGWSTEAFF. CDR3 sequence (DNA): TGTGCCAGCAGCTTGGTCAGGGGTTGGAGCACTGAAGCTTTCTTT.

The CDR3 region is CASSSGVKPQHF. The CDR3, as DNA: TGTGCCAGCAGTTCTGGAGTGAAGCCCCAGCATTTT. V and J are TRBV12-3 or TRBV12-4 and TRBJ1-5; D is undetermined. V lost 4 bases and J lost 8, with 9 bases in between. CDR3 size: 12 residues.

This chain joins TRBV12-3 or TRBV12-4 and TRBJ2-7; the D is unclear. Between the trimmed V and J ends, which lost 5 bases and 11 bases, there was a span of 13 bases. This CDR3 region has 11 residues. CDR3 residues: CASSKASGKYF. The CDR3 DNA follows: TGTGCCAGCAGTAAGGCTTCGGGCAAGTACTTC.

The chain has TRBV24-1 and TRBJ2-1; 11 bases are a match to TRBD2. This CDR3 spans 16 amino acids. Germline V gene lookup returns CDR1 KGHDR and CDR2 SFDVKD. Trimming removed 2 bases from V and 5 bases from J; junction bases left unmatched: 4. CDR3 amino acids: CATSDSSGRRNNEQFF. The CDR3 DNA reads TGTGCCACCAGTGATTCTAGCGGGAGGAGGAACAATGAGCAGTTCTTC.

This clone was detected once. The chain carries TRBV19 and TRBJ1-1; D may be TRBD1 (5 bases). Trimming left V 11 bases short and J 5 bases short, with 12 bases between. CDR3 length: 11 amino acids. Germline assignment: CDR1 LNHDA and CDR2 SQIVND (reference sequence). CDR3 sequence (DNA): TGTGCCGCCCAGGGTGGAACTGAAGCTTTCTTT. Translated: CAAQGGTEAFF.

CDR3 sequence (DNA): TGTGCCAGTAGAAAAACAGGGACTAATGAAAAACTGTTTTTT. It is translated as CASRKTGTNEKLFF. V is TRBV7-9 and J is TRBJ1-4; a possible D gene is TRBD1 (6 bases). Per the germline V gene, CDR1 is SEHNR and CDR2 is FQNEAQ (reference sequence). Between the trimmed V and J ends, which lost 9 bases and 2 bases, there was a span of 13 bases. The CDR3 runs 14 residues.

This rearrangement joins TRBV7-2 to TRBJ2-7; TRBD2 agrees at 7 bases. V was pared by 5 bases and J by 2 bases, with 6 bases of the junction left unmatched. CDR1 SGHTA and CDR2 FQGNSA come from the germline V gene. The CDR3 has 14 residues. The CDR3 DNA follows: TGTGCCAGCAGCCAGAGGGGACTAACCTACGAGCAGTACTTC. It encodes CASSQRGLTYEQYF.

The chain is built from TRBV6-5 and TRBJ2-1; tentatively, D is TRBD2 (6 bases). Per germline, CDR1 MNHEY and CDR2 SVGAGI. The V gene lost 2 bases and the J gene lost 1 base, with 9 bases spanning the gap. The CDR3 has 15 amino acids. The CDR3 DNA reads TGTGCCAGCAGTTACGGAGGGGCGTCCTACAATGAGCAGTTCTTC. Amino acid sequence: CASSYGGASYNEQFF.

The rearrangement joins TRBV9 to TRBJ2-7, with 10 bases aligning to TRBD2. J was trimmed by 2 bases and V by 4 bases; bases with no gene match: 6. Germline V gene lookup returns CDR1 SGDLS and CDR2 YYNGEE. CDR3 size: 15 residues. The CDR3 sequence: CASSPSGLAAYEQYF. CDR3 coding DNA: TGTGCCAGCAGCCCTTCCGGACTAGCGGCCTACGAGCAGTACTTC.

V gene TRBV25-1 combines with J gene TRBJ2-1, with D unclear. Germline assignment: CDR1 MGHDK and CDR2 SYGVNS. V shed 7 bases and J shed 3 bases, with 13 bases lying between them. The CDR3 consists of 14 residues. In nucleotides, the CDR3 is TGTGCCAGCAAGCCTGGCGGCAGCTACAATGAGCAGTTCTTC. Translating gives CASKPGGSYNEQFF.

This chain connects TRBV6-2 or TRBV6-3 to TRBJ1-1; unclear D gene. Germline V lookup: CDR1 MNHEY, CDR2 SVGEGT. V lost 6 bases, J lost 1 base, and 9 bases lay in between. The CDR3 loop spans 13 amino acids. CDR3 amino acids: CASSLWGNTEAFF. CDR3 sequence (DNA): TGTGCCAGCAGCCTATGGGGGAACACTGAAGCTTTCTTT.

The chain recombines TRBV7-3 with TRBJ2-1, with TRBD1 matching 7 bases. The germline V gene encodes CDR1 SGHTA and CDR2 FQGTGA. This CDR3 spans 15 amino acids. After removal of 4 bases from V and 8 bases from J, the junction contained 11 bases not matched to a gene. CDR3 nucleotides: TGTGCCAGCAGCTCCCGGGACAGCCTAGTGGATGAGCAGTTCTTC. Encoded protein: CASSSRDSLVDEQFF.

In this sample, this clone turned up many times. This chain links TRBV3-1 (or the pseudogene TRBV3-2) with TRBJ1-1; D unresolved. Trimming shortened V by 0 bases and J by 5 bases, and 13 bases separated the two germline ends. The V gene's germline CDR1 is LGHDT and CDR2 YNNKEL (reference sequence). This CDR3 comprises 15 residues. CDR3 in amino acids: CASSQEDGWGTEAFF. The CDR3 nucleotides read TGTGCCAGCAGCCAAGAGGACGGATGGGGAACTGAAGCTTTCTTT.

The chain is built from TRBV28 and TRBJ1-2; 12 bases fit TRBD1. The V and J ends lost 6 bases and 7 bases, in that order; junction bases with no gene match: 3. Germline V gives CDR1 MDHEN, CDR2 SYDVKM. The CDR3 length is 13 residues. The CDR3 bases are TGTGCCAGCAGCCAGGGACAGGGGGCTGGCTACACCTTC. Its translation: CASSQGQGAGYTF.

The chain carries TRBV5-6 and TRBJ1-3; D call uncertain. The length of the CDR3 is 13 residues. Germline-derived CDR1 and CDR2 are SGHDT and YYEEEE. Trimming took off 0 bases at V and 0 bases at J, with 1 base between the two ends. The CDR3 reads CASSLGSGNTIYF. The CDR3 DNA reads as TGTGCCAGCAGCTTGGGCTCTGGAAACACCATATATTTT. Complete variable domain (other parts from reference TRBV5-6 and TRBJ1-3): DAGVTQSPTHLIKTRGQQVTLRCSPKSGHDTVSWYQQALGQGPQFIFQYYEEEERQRGNFPDRFSGHQFPNYSSELNVNALLLGDSALYLCASSLGSGNTIYFGEGSWLTVV.

The chain joins TRBV27 to TRBJ1-2; 7 bases are shared with TRBD1. There are 14 residues in the CDR3. The ends lost 2 bases at V and 7 bases at J; junction bases unmatched: 7. Germline CDR1 is MNHEY and CDR2 is SMNVEV (reference sequence). CDR3 nucleotide sequence: TGTGCCAGCAGTTTAGTAGGACAGGCACGTGGCTACACCTTC. Its translation is CASSLVGQARGYTF.

J is TRBJ1-4 and V is TRBV28; 7 bases line up with TRBD1. This CDR3 is built from 15 residues. V was pared by 6 bases and J by 0 bases, with 4 bases of the junction left unmatched. The germline gives CDR1 MDHEN, CDR2 SYDVKM. CDR3 amino acids: CASRNRGATNEKLFF. The CDR3 DNA follows: TGTGCCAGCAGAAACAGGGGTGCAACTAATGAAAAACTGTTTTTT.